This T cell receptor beta chain was sequenced in a study of early T cells in non-severe SARS-CoV-2 infection. About the study: Sequencing of bulk RNA from unsorted whole blood was done, without chain pairing.

In its sample, this clonotype was seen many times. MiXCR, applied by TCRdb to the 5' RACE reads, yields one record per CDR3 protein. In the table there are about 30,000 distinct CDR3 sequences, 3.9% of which are singletons. The clonotype was recovered from an adult who was a healthcare worker with PCR-confirmed SARS-CoV-2 infection or an uninfected control (not recorded which). Sequencing was done on a sample of whole blood.

The CDR3 nucleotides read TGTGCCAGCAGCCCGCAGATGGGAGCCAAAAACATTCAGTACTTC. This gives the protein CASSPQMGAKNIQYF. The chain employs TRBV7-6 and TRBJ2-4, with D unclear. Trimming left V 5 bases short and J 0 bases short, with 11 bases between. The CDR3 runs 15 residues. Per the germline V gene, CDR1 is SGHVS and CDR2 is FNYEAQ.